This is a list of T cell receptor beta chains from one sample in a study of Tregs in tolerant kidney transplant recipients. Generated by immunoSEQ multiplex PCR, the TCRdb table keeps only in-frame clones and is missing some. The table has roughly 69,000 clones, about 89% seen once; the top ten hold approximately 0.39%. Sequencing was performed on CD4+ T cells from blood, taken before the transplant. The receptors shown here come from a human donor who received a combined kidney and bone marrow transplant. Each CDR3 is given with its conserved first and last residue. Fields, in order: D gene, V gene, J gene, clone size, CDR3 DNA, CDR3 protein. The D gene is left open where the match is weak. Clone sizes are given selectively: once, few, many, or a class where the clone is expanded.

>TRBD1|TRBV9|TRBJ2-3|NA
TGTGCCAGCAGCGTAGGTCATGGGACAGGCACAGATACGCAGTATTTT
CASSVGHGTGTDTQYF
>NA|TRBV29-1|TRBJ2-3|NA
TGCAGCGTTGCCCTAGGCATACGCACAGATACGCAGTATTTT
CSVALGIRTDTQYF
>NA|TRBV27|TRBJ2-4|once
TGTGCCAGCAGTCCCCGGCGGGGTGACAAAAACATTCAGTACTTC
CASSPRRGDKNIQYF
>TRBD1|TRBV10-3|TRBJ1-2|few
TGTGCCATCAGTAGAACAGGGGAGAATGGCTACACCTTC
CAISRTGENGYTF
>NA|TRBV7-2|TRBJ1-4|NA
TGTGCCAGCAGCCCGGGAGGGAGTCCTAATGAAAAACTGTTTTTT
CASSPGGSPNEKLFF
>TRBD1|TRBV7-6|TRBJ2-2|NA
TGTGCCAGCAGCCCTGGACAGGGAGGCACCGGGGAGCTGTTTTTT
CASSPGQGGTGELFF
>TRBD1|TRBV6-5|TRBJ2-7|NA
TGTGCCAGCAGTTACGGGACAGGGGGCTTATACGAGCAGTACTTC
CASSYGTGGLYEQYF
>NA|TRBV7-8|TRBJ2-1|NA
TGTGCCAGCAGCTTAGCGGGGGCGGATGAGCAGTTCTTC
CASSLAGADEQFF
>TRBD1|TRBV18|TRBJ2-3|NA
TGTGCCAGCTCACCAGGACAGGTTACAGATACGCAGTATTTT
CASSPGQVTDTQYF
>TRBD2|TRBV5-5|TRBJ2-2|NA
TGTGCCAGCAGCCTACTAGCGGGAGACGGCACCGGGGAGCTGTTTTTT
CASSLLAGDGTGELFF
>NA|TRBV28|TRBJ1-4|NA
TGTGCCAGCAGTTCCCCGACAGGCAATAATGAAAAACTGTTTTTT
CASSSPTGNNEKLFF
>TRBD1|TRBV5-6|TRBJ1-5|NA
TGTGCCAGCAGCTTGGCGACAGGGGGTAATAGCAATCAGCCCCAGCATTTT
CASSLATGGNSNQPQHF
>TRBD1|TRBV30|TRBJ1-1|NA
TGTGCCTGGAGTACAGGGGGCTCCTTGAACACTGAAGCTTTCTTT
CAWSTGGSLNTEAFF
>TRBD2|TRBV9|TRBJ2-7|NA
TGTGCCAGCAGCGTAGATCCCCTCCCTCTAGCGGGAGTCAACGAGCAGTACTTC
CASSVDPLPLAGVNEQYF
>NA|TRBV18|TRBJ1-1|NA
TGTGCCAGCTCACCAGAAGCGAACACTGAAGCTTTCTTT
CASSPEANTEAFF
>NA|TRBV7-2|TRBJ2-7|NA
TGTGCCAGCAGCAAAGAGGCAGCTAGGGAGCAGTACTTC
CASSKEAAREQYF
>NA|TRBV28|TRBJ1-2|few
TGTGCCAGCAGGGCAGACAGTAGGGGTTCTGGCTATGGCTACACCTTC
CASRADSRGSGYGYTF
>TRBD2|TRBV7-9|TRBJ2-1|NA
TGTGCCAGCAGCTTAAATCGTCTCGCGGCGGGAGGGTACAATGAGCAGTTCTTC
CASSLNRLAAGGYNEQFF
>NA|TRBV9|TRBJ2-1|NA
TGTGCCAGCAGCGTGGACAGCATCTCCTACAATGAGCAGTTCTTC
CASSVDSISYNEQFF
>NA|TRBV6-5|TRBJ2-1|NA
TGTGCCAGCAGTTACGGGACCGGGAGTATCCAGTTCTTC
CASSYGTGSIQFF
>TRBD1|TRBV5-1|TRBJ1-5|NA
TGCGCCAGCAGCTTGACGGGACAGACTAATCAGCCCCAGCATTTT
CASSLTGQTNQPQHF
>NA|TRBV2|TRBJ2-1|once
TGTGCCAGCAGCCCCGGGGACTGGAGTTACAATGAGCAGTTCTTC
CASSPGDWSYNEQFF
>TRBD1|TRBV6-5|TRBJ2-3|NA
TGTGCCAGCAGTCCGGGACAGGGTATTTTGGATACGCAGTATTTT
CASSPGQGILDTQYF
>NA|TRBV5-1|TRBJ2-1|NA
TGCGCCAGCAGCCCGGCGGTGGTGAATGAGCAGTTCTTC
CASSPAVVNEQFF
>NA|TRBV28|TRBJ2-7|NA
TGTGCCAGCAGTCCAGGGACATTCTCCTACGAGCAGTACTTC
CASSPGTFSYEQYF
>TRBD1|TRBV6-5|TRBJ1-2|NA
TGTGCCAGTCTGGCCGGGACAGGGGCGAACTATGGCTACACCTTC
CASLAGTGANYGYTF
>NA|TRBV18|TRBJ1-5|few
TGTGCCAGCTCACCATCGGCAGGGAGCAATCAGCCCCAGCATTTT
CASSPSAGSNQPQHF
>NA|TRBV11-2|TRBJ2-5|NA
TGTGCCAGCAGCTTAGGCAGGGGACGAGAGACCCAGTACTTC
CASSLGRGRETQYF
>TRBD2|TRBV7-2|TRBJ2-1|NA
TGTGCCAGCAGCTTCGGGAGTAGCGGGAGTATATTTTTCTTC
CASSFGSSGSIFFF
>NA|TRBV6-5|TRBJ2-7|NA
TGTGCCAGCAGCGCGATCGAGAGCTCCTACGAGCAGTACTTC
CASSAIESSYEQYF
>NA|TRBV19|TRBJ2-3|NA
TGTGCCAGTAGCACCTCCCGGGAGAGTAATACGCAGTATTTT
CASSTSRESNTQYF
>NA|TRBV11-2|TRBJ1-3|NA
TGTGCCAGCAGCTTAGATGTGCCAGGCGCTGGAAACACCATATATTTT
CASSLDVPGAGNTIYF
>NA|TRBV5-1|TRBJ1-2|once
TGCGCCAGCAGCGTCGCAGCAGGCAGTGACTATGGCTACACCTTC
CASSVAAGSDYGYTF
>TRBD2|TRBV7-9|TRBJ2-7|once
TGTGCCAGCAGCTCCCGTGCGGGGGACTCCTACGAGCAGTACTTC
CASSSRAGDSYEQYF